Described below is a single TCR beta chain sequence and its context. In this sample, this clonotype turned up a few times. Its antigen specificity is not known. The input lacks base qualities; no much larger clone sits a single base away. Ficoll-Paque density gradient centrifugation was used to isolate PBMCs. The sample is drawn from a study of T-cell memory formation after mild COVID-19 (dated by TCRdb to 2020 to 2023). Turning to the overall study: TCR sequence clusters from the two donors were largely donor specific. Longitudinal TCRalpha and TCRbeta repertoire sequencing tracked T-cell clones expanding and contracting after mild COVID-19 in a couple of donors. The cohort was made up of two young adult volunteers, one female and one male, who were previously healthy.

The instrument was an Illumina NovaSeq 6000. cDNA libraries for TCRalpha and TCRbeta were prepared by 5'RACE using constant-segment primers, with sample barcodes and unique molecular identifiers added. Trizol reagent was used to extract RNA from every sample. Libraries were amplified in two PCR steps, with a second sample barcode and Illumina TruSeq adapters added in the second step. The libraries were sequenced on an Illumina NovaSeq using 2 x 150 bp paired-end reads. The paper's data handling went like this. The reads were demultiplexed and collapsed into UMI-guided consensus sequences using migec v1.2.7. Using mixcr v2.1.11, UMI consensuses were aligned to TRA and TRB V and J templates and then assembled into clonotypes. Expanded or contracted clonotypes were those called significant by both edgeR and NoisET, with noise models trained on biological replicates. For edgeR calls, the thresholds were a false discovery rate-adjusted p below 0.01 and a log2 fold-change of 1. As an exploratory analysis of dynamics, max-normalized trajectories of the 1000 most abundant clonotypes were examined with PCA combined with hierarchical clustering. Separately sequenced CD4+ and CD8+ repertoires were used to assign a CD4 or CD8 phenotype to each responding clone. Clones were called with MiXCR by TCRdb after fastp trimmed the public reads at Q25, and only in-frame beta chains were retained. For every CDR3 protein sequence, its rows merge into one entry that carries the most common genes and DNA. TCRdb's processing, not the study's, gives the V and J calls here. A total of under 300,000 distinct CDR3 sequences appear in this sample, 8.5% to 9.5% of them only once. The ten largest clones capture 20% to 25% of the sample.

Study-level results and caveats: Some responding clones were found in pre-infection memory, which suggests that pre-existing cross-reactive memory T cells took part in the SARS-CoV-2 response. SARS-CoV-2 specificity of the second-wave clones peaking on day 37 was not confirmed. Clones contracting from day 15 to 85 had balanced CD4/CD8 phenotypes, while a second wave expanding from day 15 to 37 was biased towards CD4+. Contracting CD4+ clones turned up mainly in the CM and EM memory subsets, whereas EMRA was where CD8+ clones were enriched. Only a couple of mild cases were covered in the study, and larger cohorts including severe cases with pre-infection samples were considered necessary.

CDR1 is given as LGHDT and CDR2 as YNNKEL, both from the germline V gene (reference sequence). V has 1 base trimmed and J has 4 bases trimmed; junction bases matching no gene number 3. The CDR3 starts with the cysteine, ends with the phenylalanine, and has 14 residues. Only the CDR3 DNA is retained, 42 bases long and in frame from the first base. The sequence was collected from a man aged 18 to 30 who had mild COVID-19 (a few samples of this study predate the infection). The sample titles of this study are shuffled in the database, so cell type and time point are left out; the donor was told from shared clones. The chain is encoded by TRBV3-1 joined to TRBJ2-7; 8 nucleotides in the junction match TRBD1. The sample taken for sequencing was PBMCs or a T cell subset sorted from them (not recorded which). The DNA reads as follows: TGTGCCAGCAGCCAAGCGGGACAGGTTTACGAGCAGTACTTC. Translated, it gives CASSQAGQVYEQYF.